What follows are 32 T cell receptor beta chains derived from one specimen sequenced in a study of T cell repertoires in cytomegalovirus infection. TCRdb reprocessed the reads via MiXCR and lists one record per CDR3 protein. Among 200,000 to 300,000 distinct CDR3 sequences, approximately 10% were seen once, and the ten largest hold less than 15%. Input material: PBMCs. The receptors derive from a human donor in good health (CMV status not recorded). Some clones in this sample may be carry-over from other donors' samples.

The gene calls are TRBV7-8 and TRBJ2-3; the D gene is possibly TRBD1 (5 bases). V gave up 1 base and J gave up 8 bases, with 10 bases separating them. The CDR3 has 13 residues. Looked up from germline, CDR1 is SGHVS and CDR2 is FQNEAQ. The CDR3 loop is CASSLGGGATQYF. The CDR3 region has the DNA TGTGCCAGCAGCTTAGGGGGTGGGGCTACGCAGTATTTT. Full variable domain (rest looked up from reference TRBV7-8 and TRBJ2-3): GAGVSQSPRYKVAKRGQDVALRCDPISGHVSLFWYQQALGQGPEFLTYFQNEAQLDKSGLPSDRFFAERPEGSVSTLKIQRTQQEDSAVYLCASSLGGGATQYFGPGTRLTVL.

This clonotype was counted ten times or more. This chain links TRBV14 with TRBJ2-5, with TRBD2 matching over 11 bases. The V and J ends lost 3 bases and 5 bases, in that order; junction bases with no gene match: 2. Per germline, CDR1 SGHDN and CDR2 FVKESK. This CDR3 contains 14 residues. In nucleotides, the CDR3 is TGTGCCAGCAGCCAGGGACTAGCGGAGGAGACCCAGTACTTC. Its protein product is CASSQGLAEETQYF.

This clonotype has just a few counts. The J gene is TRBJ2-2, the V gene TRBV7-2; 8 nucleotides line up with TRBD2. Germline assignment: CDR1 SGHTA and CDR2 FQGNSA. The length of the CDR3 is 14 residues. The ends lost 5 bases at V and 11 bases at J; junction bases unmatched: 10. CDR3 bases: TGTGCCAGCAGCCGCCCCGGGACTAGTAGAGAGCTGTTTTTT. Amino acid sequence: CASSRPGTSRELFF.

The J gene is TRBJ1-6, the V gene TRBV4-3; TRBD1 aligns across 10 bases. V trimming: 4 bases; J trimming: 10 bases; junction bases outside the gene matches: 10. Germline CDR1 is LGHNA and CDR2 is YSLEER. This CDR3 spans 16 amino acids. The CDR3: CASSLNPGTGDSPLHF. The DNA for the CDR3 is TGCGCCAGCAGCCTGAACCCCGGGACAGGGGACTCACCCCTCCACTTT.

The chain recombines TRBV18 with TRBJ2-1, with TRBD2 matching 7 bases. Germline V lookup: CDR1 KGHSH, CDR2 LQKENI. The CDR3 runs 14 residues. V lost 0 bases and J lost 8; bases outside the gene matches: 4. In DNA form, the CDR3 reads TGTGCCAGCTCACCACCTTCAGCGGGGCATGAGCAGTTCTTC. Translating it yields CASSPPSAGHEQFF.

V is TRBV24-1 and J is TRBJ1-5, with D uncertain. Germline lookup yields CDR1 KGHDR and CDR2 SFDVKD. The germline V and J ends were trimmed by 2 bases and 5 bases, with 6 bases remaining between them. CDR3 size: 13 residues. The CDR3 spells CATSDYEDQPQHF. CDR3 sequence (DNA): TGTGCCACCAGTGATTATGAGGATCAGCCCCAGCATTTT.

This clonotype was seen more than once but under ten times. The CDR3 region has the DNA TGTGCCAGCAGCCGACTGGGACTAGCGGAGACCGGGGAGCTGTTTTTT. This encodes CASSRLGLAETGELFF. The rearrangement joins TRBV5-5 to TRBJ2-2; the match to TRBD2 covers 11 bases. There are 16 residues in the CDR3. Germline V gene lookup returns CDR1 SGHKS and CDR2 YYEKEE (reference sequence). Unmatched junction bases numbered 7, after V lost 4 bases and J lost 5 bases. Full variable domain (missing parts from reference TRBV5-5 and TRBJ2-2): DAGVTQSPTHLIKTRGQQVTLRCSPISGHKSVSWYQQVLGQGPQFIFQYYEKEERGRGNFPDRFSARQFPNYSSELNVNALLLGDSALYLCASSRLGLAETGELFFGEGSRLTVL.

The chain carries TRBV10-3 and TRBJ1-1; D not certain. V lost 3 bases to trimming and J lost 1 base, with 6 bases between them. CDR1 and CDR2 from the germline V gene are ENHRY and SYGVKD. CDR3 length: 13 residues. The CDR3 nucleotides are TGTGCCATCAGTGACGCCGAGAACACTGAAGCTTTCTTT. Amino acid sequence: CAISDAENTEAFF.

The CDR3 coding sequence is TGTGCCAGCAGCCAACAGGGAGGGAAGTATGGCTACACCTTC. Translated, it gives CASSQQGGKYGYTF. The V gene is TRBV3-1, the J gene TRBJ1-2; possible D gene TRBD1, 5 bases. Trimming cost V 2 bases and J 5 bases, with 12 bases left between them. The germline V gene encodes CDR1 LGHDT and CDR2 YNNKEL (reference sequence). This CDR3 comprises 14 residues.

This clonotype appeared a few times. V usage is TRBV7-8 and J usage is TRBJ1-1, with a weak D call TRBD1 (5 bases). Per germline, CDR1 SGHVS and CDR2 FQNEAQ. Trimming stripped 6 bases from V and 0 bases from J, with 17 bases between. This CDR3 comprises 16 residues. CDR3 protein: CASSSPRTTMNTEAFF. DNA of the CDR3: TGTGCCAGCAGTTCCCCTAGGACAACCATGAACACTGAAGCTTTCTTT.

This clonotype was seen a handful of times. CDR3 bases: TGTGCCAGCTCACCAAGCCCGGGGGACACTGAAGCTTTCTTT. It encodes CASSPSPGDTEAFF. The rearrangement joins TRBV18 to TRBJ1-1; D is perhaps TRBD1 (5 bases). Per the germline V gene, CDR1 is KGHSH and CDR2 is LQKENI. V was shortened by 2 bases and J by 3 bases, with 10 bases between the two germline ends. The CDR3 sequence is 14 residues long. The variable domain in full, completed from reference TRBV18 and TRBJ1-1, reads NAGVMQNPRHLVRRRGQEARLRCSPMKGHSHVYWYRQLPEEGLKFMVYLQKENIIDESGMPKERFSAEFPKEGPSILRIQQVVRGDSAAYFCASSPSPGDTEAFFGQGTRLTVV.

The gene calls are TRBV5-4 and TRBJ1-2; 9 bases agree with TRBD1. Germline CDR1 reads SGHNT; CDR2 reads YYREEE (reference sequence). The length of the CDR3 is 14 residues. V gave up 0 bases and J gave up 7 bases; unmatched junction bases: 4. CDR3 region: CASSLEGQGGGYTF. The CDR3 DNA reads TGTGCCAGCAGCTTGGAGGGACAGGGTGGTGGCTACACCTTC.

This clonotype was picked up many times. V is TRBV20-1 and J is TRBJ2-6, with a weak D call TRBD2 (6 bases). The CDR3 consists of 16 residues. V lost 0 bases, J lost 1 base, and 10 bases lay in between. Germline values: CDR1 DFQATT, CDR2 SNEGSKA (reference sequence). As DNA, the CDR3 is TGCAGTGCTAGAGATGCCCGGGGGTCTGGGGCCAACGTCCTGACTTTC. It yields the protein CSARDARGSGANVLTF.

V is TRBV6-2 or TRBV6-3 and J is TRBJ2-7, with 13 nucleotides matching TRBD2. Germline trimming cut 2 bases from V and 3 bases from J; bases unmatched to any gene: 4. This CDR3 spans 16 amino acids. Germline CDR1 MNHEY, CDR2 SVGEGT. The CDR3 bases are TGTGCCAGCAGTTACGGACTAGCGGGAGCCATCTACGAGCAGTACTTC. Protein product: CASSYGLAGAIYEQYF.

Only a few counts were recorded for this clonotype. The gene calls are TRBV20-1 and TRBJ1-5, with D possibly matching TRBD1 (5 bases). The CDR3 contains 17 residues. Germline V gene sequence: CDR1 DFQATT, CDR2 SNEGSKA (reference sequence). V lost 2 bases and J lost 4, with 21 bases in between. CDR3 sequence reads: CSARPGRGFGVNQPQHF. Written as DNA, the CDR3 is TGCAGTGCTAGACCGGGACGGGGGTTCGGGGTAAATCAGCCCCAGCATTTT.

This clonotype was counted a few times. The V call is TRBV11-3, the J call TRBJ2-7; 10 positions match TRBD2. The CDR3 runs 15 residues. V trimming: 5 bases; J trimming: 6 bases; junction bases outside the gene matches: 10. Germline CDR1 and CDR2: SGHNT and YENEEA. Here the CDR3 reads CASSLTGTSEGEQYF. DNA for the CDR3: TGTGCCAGCAGCCTCACCGGGACTAGCGAGGGCGAGCAGTACTTC.

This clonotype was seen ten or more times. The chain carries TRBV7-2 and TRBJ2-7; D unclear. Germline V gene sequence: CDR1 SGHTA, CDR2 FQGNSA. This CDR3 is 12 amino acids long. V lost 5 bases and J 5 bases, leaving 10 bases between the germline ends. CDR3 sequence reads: CASSPRANEQYF. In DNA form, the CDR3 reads TGTGCCAGCAGCCCCCGGGCGAACGAGCAGTACTTC.

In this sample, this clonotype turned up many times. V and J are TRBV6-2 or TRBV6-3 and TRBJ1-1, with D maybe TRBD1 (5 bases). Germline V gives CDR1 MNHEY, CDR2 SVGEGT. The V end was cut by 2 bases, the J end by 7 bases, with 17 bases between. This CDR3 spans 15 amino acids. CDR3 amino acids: CASSYPPGPRGEAFF. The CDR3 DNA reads TGTGCCAGCAGTTACCCGCCCGGACCTAGGGGTGAAGCTTTCTTT.

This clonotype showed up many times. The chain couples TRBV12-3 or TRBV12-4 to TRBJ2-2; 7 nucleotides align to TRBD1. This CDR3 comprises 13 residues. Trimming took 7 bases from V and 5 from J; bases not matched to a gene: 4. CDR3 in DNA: TGTGCCAGCAATTACAGGGGTACCGGGGAGCTGTTTTTT. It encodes CASNYRGTGELFF.

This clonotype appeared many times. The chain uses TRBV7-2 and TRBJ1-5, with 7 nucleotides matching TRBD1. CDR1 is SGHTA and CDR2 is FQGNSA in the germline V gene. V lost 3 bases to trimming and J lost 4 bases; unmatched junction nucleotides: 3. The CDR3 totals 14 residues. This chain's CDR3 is CASSFLDRNQPQHF. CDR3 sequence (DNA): TGTGCCAGCAGCTTTTTGGACAGGAATCAGCCCCAGCATTTT.

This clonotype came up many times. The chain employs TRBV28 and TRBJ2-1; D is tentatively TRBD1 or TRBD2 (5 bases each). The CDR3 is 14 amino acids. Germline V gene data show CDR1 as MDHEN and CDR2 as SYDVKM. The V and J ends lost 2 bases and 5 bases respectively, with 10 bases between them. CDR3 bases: TGTGCCAGCAGTTTAGGGACGGTGAACAATGAGCAGTTCTTC. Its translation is CASSLGTVNNEQFF.

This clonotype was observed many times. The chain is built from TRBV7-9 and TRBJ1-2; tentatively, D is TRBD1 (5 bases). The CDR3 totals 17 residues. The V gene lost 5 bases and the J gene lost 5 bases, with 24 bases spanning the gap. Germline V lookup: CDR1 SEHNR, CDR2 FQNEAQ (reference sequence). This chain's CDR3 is CASSVVRAGLRPYGYTF. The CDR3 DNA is TGTGCCAGCAGCGTCGTCAGGGCTGGACTGAGGCCATATGGCTACACCTTC.

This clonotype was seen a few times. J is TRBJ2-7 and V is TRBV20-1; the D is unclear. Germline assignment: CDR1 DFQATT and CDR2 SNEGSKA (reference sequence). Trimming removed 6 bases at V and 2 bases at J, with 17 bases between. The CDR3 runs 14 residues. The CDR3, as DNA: TGCAGTGCACGGCCATCATCGCGAACCTACGAGCAGTACTTC. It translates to CSARPSSRTYEQYF.

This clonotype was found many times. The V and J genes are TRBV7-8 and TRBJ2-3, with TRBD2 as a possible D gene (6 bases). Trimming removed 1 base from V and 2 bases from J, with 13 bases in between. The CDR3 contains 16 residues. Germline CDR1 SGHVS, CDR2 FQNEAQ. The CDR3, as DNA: TGTGCCAGCAGCTTAGTGCCCAGCGGGTTCACAGATACGCAGTATTTT. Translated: CASSLVPSGFTDTQYF.

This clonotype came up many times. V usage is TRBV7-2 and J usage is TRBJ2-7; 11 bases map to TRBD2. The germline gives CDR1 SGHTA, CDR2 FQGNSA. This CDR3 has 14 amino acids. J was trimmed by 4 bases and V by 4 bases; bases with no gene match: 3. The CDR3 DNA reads TGTGCCAGCAGCTCCTCTAGCGGGAGGTACGAGCAGTACTTC. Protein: CASSSSSGRYEQYF.

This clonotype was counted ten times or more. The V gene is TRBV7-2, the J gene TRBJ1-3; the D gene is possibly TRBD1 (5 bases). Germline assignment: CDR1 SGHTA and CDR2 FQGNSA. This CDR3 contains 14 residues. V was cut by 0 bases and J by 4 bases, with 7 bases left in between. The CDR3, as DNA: TGTGCCAGCAGCTTAGCCACAGGCGGAAACACCATATATTTT. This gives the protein CASSLATGGNTIYF.

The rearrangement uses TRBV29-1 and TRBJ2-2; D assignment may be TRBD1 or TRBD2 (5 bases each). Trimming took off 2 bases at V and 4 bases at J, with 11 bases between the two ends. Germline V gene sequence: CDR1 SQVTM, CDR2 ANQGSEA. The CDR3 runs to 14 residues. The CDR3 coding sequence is TGCAGCGTTGAAACGGGGCCTAGCACCGGGGAGCTGTTTTTT. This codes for CSVETGPSTGELFF.

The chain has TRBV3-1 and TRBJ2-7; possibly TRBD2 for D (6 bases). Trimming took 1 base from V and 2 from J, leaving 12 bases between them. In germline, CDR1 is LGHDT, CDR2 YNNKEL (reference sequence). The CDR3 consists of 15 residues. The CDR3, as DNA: TGTGCCAGCAGCCAAGGCTTCGGGGGAACCTACGAGCAGTACTTC. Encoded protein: CASSQGFGGTYEQYF.

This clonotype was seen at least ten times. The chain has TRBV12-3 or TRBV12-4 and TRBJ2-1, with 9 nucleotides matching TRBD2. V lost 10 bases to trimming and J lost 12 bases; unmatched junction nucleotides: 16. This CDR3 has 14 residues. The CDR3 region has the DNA TGTGCCATCCGGGGGCTAGCGGGATCGGGAGGGCAGTTCTTC. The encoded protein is CAIRGLAGSGGQFF.

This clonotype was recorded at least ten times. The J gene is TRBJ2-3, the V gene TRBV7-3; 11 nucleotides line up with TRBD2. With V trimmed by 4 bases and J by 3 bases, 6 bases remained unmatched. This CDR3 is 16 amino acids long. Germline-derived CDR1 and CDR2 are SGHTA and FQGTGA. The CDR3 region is CASSSLAGGSTDTQYF. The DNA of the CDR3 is TGTGCCAGCAGCTCCTTAGCGGGGGGGTCAACAGATACGCAGTATTTT.

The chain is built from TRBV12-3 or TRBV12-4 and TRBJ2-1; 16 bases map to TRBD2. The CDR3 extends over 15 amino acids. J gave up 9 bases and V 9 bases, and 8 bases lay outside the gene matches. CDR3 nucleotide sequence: TGTGCCAGTTGGCCGGGGACTAGCGGGAGGGTTGAGCAGTTCTTC. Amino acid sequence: CASWPGTSGRVEQFF.

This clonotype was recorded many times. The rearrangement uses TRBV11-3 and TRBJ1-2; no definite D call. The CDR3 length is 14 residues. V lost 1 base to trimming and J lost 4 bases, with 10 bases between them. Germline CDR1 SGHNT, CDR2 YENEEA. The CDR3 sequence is CASSLVGEGYGYTF. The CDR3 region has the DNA TGTGCCAGCAGCTTAGTCGGGGAGGGCTATGGCTACACCTTC. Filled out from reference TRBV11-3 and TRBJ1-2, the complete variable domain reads EAGVVQSPRYKIIEKKQPVAFWCNPISGHNTLYWYLQNLGQGPELLIRYENEEAVDDSQLPKDRFSAERLKGVDSTLKIQPAELGDSAVYLCASSLVGEGYGYTFGSGTRLTVV.